Listed here are 6 T cell receptor beta chains from one sample, sequenced in a study of cytomegalovirus exposure and HLA in healthy donors. Clones were read by immunoSEQ multiplex PCR, and TCRdb kept only the in-frame ones, dropping some. The sample yields about 70,000 clones, around 93% seen once. What was sequenced was PBMCs. These receptors all come from a man aged 18 to 29 in good health and CMV-seropositive.

The CDR3 coding sequence is TGTGCCAGCAGCAGCGAAGGGCTAGCGGGAGGAGAGCAGTACTTC. The encoded protein is CASSSEGLAGGEQYF. The chain is built from TRBV9 and TRBJ2-7; 11 positions agree with TRBD2. Germline V gene lookup returns CDR1 SGDLS and CDR2 YYNGEE. Unmatched junction bases numbered 10, after V lost 4 bases and J lost 7 bases. The length of the CDR3 is 15 residues.

The chain has TRBV28 and TRBJ2-7, with D possibly being TRBD1 (6 bases). The CDR3 consists of 12 residues. V was shortened by 5 bases and J by 4 bases, with 9 bases between the two germline ends. Germline V lookup: CDR1 MDHEN, CDR2 SYDVKM. CDR3 residues: CASSQTGYEQYF. The CDR3 DNA reads as TGTGCCAGCAGTCAAACAGGGTACGAGCAGTACTTC.

This chain links TRBV30 with TRBJ2-5; 13 positions match TRBD2. The CDR3 covers 14 residues. Germline lookup yields CDR1 GTSNPN and CDR2 SVGIG (reference sequence). The V and J ends lost 0 bases and 10 bases, in that order; junction bases with no gene match: 5. This CDR3 is CAWSVGLAGEDQYF. The CDR3 DNA is TGTGCCTGGAGTGTAGGACTAGCGGGAGAGGACCAGTACTTC.

The chain combines TRBV6-1 with TRBJ2-7; 10 nucleotides align to TRBD2. This CDR3 is built from 17 residues. CDR1 is MNHNS, CDR2 SASEGT, per germline. With 4 bases clipped from V and 1 base from J, the junction kept 10 bases outside the gene matches. CDR3: CASSGAGGIVASYEQYF. The CDR3 nucleotides are TGTGCCAGCAGTGGAGCGGGAGGGATAGTCGCTTCCTACGAGCAGTACTTC.

This rearrangement joins TRBV21-1 to TRBJ2-5; the table's D call of TRBD2 was not tested on the DNA. TRBV21-1 is annotated as a pseudogene. This CDR3 region has 14 residues. CDR3 loop: CASILIDREGTQYF. The DNA of the CDR3 is TGTGCCAGCATCCTTATAGACCGCGAGGGGACCCAGTACTTC.

The chain couples TRBV27 to TRBJ1-2; TRBD1 matches at 7 bases. Trimming took 1 base from V and 4 from J; bases not matched to a gene: 12. Germline V CDR1 and CDR2: MNHEY, SMNVEV (reference sequence). The CDR3 loop spans 17 amino acids. CDR3 DNA sequence: TGTGCCAGCAGTTTATTCTGGACAGGATCTAACTTCTATGGCTACACCTTC. The encoded protein is CASSLFWTGSNFYGYTF.